The next 17 T cell receptor beta chains were all read from a single sample in a study of memory CD4+ T cells and cytomegalovirus serostatus. The sort gate was single viable CD3+CD4+CD8-CD45RO+ cells for memory CD4+ T cells. Using immunoSEQ multiplex PCR, the repertoire was profiled, and TCRdb retains in-frame clones only, with some absent. This sample has approximately 60,000 clones, with over 70% found just once. Material for sequencing was memory CD4+ T cells from blood. The source of these receptors is an adult in good health and CMV-seropositive.

The V and J genes are TRBV18 and TRBJ2-3; perhaps TRBD2 as D (6 bases). The CDR3 consists of 14 residues. CDR1 KGHSH and CDR2 LQKENI come from the germline V gene. V was cut by 5 bases and J by 2 bases, with 11 bases left in between. The CDR3 region is CASSLAGNTDTQYF. The CDR3, as DNA: TGTGCCAGCTCATTGGCGGGAAACACAGATACGCAGTATTTT.

The rearrangement uses TRBV27 and TRBJ1-4; a possible D gene is TRBD1 (6 bases). This CDR3 comprises 16 residues. V gave up 4 bases and J gave up 7 bases, with 19 bases separating them. CDR1 and CDR2 (germline): MNHEY, SMNVEV (reference sequence). The CDR3 spells CASSSSGGALREKLFF. In DNA form, the CDR3 reads TGTGCCAGCAGTTCCAGCGGGGGGGCCCTTCGTGAAAAACTGTTTTTT.

CDR3 residues: CASSLVSGGSYGYTF. The CDR3 DNA reads as TGTGCCAGCAGCTTAGTTTCGGGGGGCTCCTATGGCTACACCTTC. The gene calls are TRBV7-9 and TRBJ1-2; D might be TRBD1 (6 bases). The germline V gene encodes CDR1 SEHNR and CDR2 FQNEAQ (reference sequence). This CDR3 has 15 amino acids. The V gene lost 1 base and the J gene lost 4 bases, with 13 bases spanning the gap.

This clone showed up just a few times. This chain joins TRBV5-1 and TRBJ2-1, with D hard to call. The CDR3 has 14 residues. The germline CDR1 and CDR2 sequences are SGHRS and YFSETQ. The V end was cut by 3 bases, the J end by 7 bases, with 14 bases between. The DNA of the CDR3 is TGCGCCAGCAGCTCTGGACGGGTAGCTAATGAGCAGTTCTTC. Translation gives CASSSGRVANEQFF.

The CDR3 DNA follows: TGTGCCATCAGTGACCGGACAGGGCATGGCTACACCTTC. Residues: CAISDRTGHGYTF. This chain connects TRBV10-3 to TRBJ1-2, with 8 bases fitting TRBD1. The CDR3 has 13 amino acids. V shed 3 bases and J 6 bases; nucleotides not matched to a gene: 3. Germline lookup yields CDR1 ENHRY and CDR2 SYGVKD.

This clone was seen only a few times. The V call is TRBV4-3, the J call TRBJ2-1, with TRBD2 matching over 11 bases. V shed 2 bases, J shed 0 bases, and the junction held 6 bases outside the gene matches. CDR1 and CDR2 from the germline V gene are LGHNA and YSLEER. The CDR3 consists of 18 residues. Here the CDR3 DNA reads TGCGCCAGCAGCCAAAAGACTAGCGGGAAACCCTCCTACAATGAGCAGTTCTTC. Protein sequence: CASSQKTSGKPSYNEQFF.

The rearrangement uses TRBV7-3 and TRBJ2-1; D perhaps matches TRBD1 (5 bases). Germline V gene lookup returns CDR1 SGHTA and CDR2 FQGTGA. V lost 2 bases and J 8 bases, leaving 13 bases between the germline ends. This CDR3 contains 14 residues. CDR3 DNA sequence: TGTGCCAGCAGCTTAGCACAAATACAGGATGAGCAGTTCTTC. Translation: CASSLAQIQDEQFF.

The rearrangement joins TRBV18 to TRBJ2-3, with D possibly being TRBD2 (5 bases). This CDR3 is 13 amino acids long. The germline V gene has CDR1 KGHSH and CDR2 LQKENI. The V end was cut by 4 bases, the J end by 5 bases, with 10 bases between. The CDR3 sequence: CASSLVGGDTQYF. The DNA for the CDR3 is TGTGCCAGCTCACTCGTAGGAGGAGATACGCAGTATTTT.

The J gene is TRBJ2-1, the V gene TRBV6-6; D unresolved. CDR3 length: 14 residues. Trimming took off 4 bases at V and 4 bases at J, with 11 bases between the two ends. Germline V gives CDR1 MNHNY, CDR2 SVGAGI (reference sequence). CDR3 residues: CASSSDPMYNEQFF. For the CDR3, the DNA is TGTGCCAGCAGTTCCGATCCCATGTACAATGAGCAGTTCTTC.

Comment on this clone: The same CDR3 arises from other DNA sequences in this sample as well. The rearrangement uses TRBV27 and TRBJ2-2; 11 positions agree with TRBD2. Trimming removed 2 bases from V and 6 bases from J; junction bases left unmatched: 2. Germline-derived CDR1 and CDR2 are MNHEY and SMNVEV (reference sequence). CDR3 size: 15 residues. The CDR3 coding sequence is TGTGCCAGCAGTTTAACTAGCGGGAGTGCCGGGGAGCTGTTTTTT. It translates to CASSLTSGSAGELFF.

This clone was seen repeatedly, ten times or more. The J gene is TRBJ1-5, the V gene TRBV30, with D tentatively TRBD1 (5 bases). Germline CDR1 GTSNPN, CDR2 SVGIG (reference sequence). The CDR3 extends over 14 amino acids. V lost 2 bases and J 5 bases, leaving 13 bases between the germline ends. CDR3 nucleotide sequence: TGTGCCTGGAGTCACCAGGGCTTCGATCAGCCCCAGCATTTT. Its translation: CAWSHQGFDQPQHF.

This chain connects TRBV5-1 to TRBJ2-7; the D is unclear. The V gene lost 0 bases and the J gene lost 1 base, with 20 bases spanning the gap. The CDR3 consists of 18 residues. Germline CDR1 SGHRS, CDR2 YFSETQ. CDR3 sequence: CASSLARRQGVESYEQYF. CDR3 bases: TGCGCCAGCAGCTTGGCCCGAAGGCAAGGCGTGGAGTCCTACGAGCAGTACTTC.

The chain couples TRBV5-5 to TRBJ1-2, with D possibly matching TRBD1 (5 bases). Trimming cost V 4 bases and J 9 bases, with 19 bases left between them. CDR1 is SGHKS and CDR2 is YYEKEE in the germline V gene (reference sequence). CDR3 length equals 14 residues. CDR3 residues: CASSPQGDSESYTF. CDR3 sequence (DNA): TGTGCCAGCAGCCCTCAGGGCGACTCAGAAAGCTACACCTTC. The full variable domain, its missing parts supplied by reference TRBV5-5 and TRBJ1-2, is DAGVTQSPTHLIKTRGQQVTLRCSPISGHKSVSWYQQVLGQGPQFIFQYYEKEERGRGNFPDRFSARQFPNYSSELNVNALLLGDSALYLCASSPQGDSESYTFGSGTRLTVV.

The chain joins TRBV6-6 to TRBJ2-1; D gene uncertain. The CDR3 consists of 13 residues. Per germline, CDR1 MNHNY and CDR2 SVGAGI (reference sequence). V lost 3 bases and J lost 7, with 10 bases in between. In DNA form, the CDR3 reads TGTGCCAGCAGTTATTCAGAATGGAATGAGCAGTTCTTC. It specifies CASSYSEWNEQFF.

The sample holds one count of this clone. The J gene is TRBJ2-7, the V gene TRBV4-3; D gene ambiguous. Deletions cut 6 bases from V and 5 bases from J, with 20 bases between. This CDR3 is 15 amino acids long. The V gene's germline CDR1 is LGHNA and CDR2 YSLEER. CDR3 loop: CASRIYAQSKHEQYF. The DNA of the CDR3 is TGCGCCAGCAGGATCTATGCCCAATCGAAACACGAGCAGTACTTC.

V gene TRBV7-9 combines with J gene TRBJ1-4; D unresolved. The V end was cut by 3 bases, the J end by 7 bases, with 6 bases between. Germline CDR1 SEHNR, CDR2 FQNEAQ (reference sequence). This CDR3 spans 12 amino acids. CDR3 sequence: CASSFLGEKLFF. The DNA of the CDR3 is TGTGCCAGCAGCTTTTTGGGTGAAAAACTGTTTTTT.

This clone was found a few times. This chain links TRBV5-1 with TRBJ2-7; 10 nucleotides align to TRBD2. Germline CDR1 reads SGHRS; CDR2 reads YFSETQ. V lost 3 bases to trimming and J lost 6 bases; unmatched junction nucleotides: 9. The CDR3 is 15 residues long. The CDR3 DNA follows: TGCGCCAGCAGCTCTGCGGGGAGCGGGAGGGGCGAGCAGTACTTC. As protein: CASSSAGSGRGEQYF.